These T cell receptor beta chains were read from a single sample in a study of T-cell memory formation after mild COVID-19. TCRdb reanalysed the 5' RACE reads using MiXCR and keeps one entry per CDR3 protein. The sample lists under 90,000 distinct CDR3 sequences; 14% were seen once. Sequencing used PBMCs or a T cell subset sorted from them (not recorded which). These receptor sequences come from an adult woman who had mild COVID-19 (a few samples of this study predate the infection). Cell type and time point are not known. The CDR3 runs from the conserved cysteine through the conserved F or W. D genes are given only for firm matches. Clone sizes are given selectively: once, few, many, or a class where the clone is expanded.

>NA|NA|TRBV5-1|TRBJ2-2
CASSLNAANTGELFF
TGCGCCAGCAGCTTGAATGCTGCGAACACCGGGGAGCTGTTTTTT
>NA|NA|TRBV20-1|TRBJ2-7
CSAEGVSYEQYF
TGCAGTGCCGAGGGAGTTTCCTACGAGCAGTACTTC
>few|NA|TRBV24-1|TRBJ2-2
CATSARSGELFF
TGTGCCACCAGTGCCCGTTCCGGGGAGCTGTTTTTT
>few|NA|TRBV5-1|TRBJ1-1
CASSLGNLWGHEAFF
TGCGCCAGCAGCTTGGGAAACCTATGGGGCCATGAAGCTTTCTTT
>NA|NA|TRBV7-9|TRBJ1-5
CASSLFPGGDQPQHF
TGTGCCAGCAGCTTATTCCCGGGGGGCGATCAGCCCCAGCATTTT
>few|NA|TRBV19|TRBJ2-1
CASGPGHHNEQFF
TGTGCCAGTGGACCGGGACACCACAATGAGCAGTTCTTC
>NA|NA|TRBV30|TRBJ2-2
CAWNLVGGTGELFF
TGTGCCTGGAACCTTGTAGGGGGAACCGGGGAGCTGTTTTTT
>once|NA|TRBV3-1|TRBJ2-5
CASSQEARTQYF
TGTGCCAGCAGCCAAGAGGCAAGGACCCAGTACTTC
>NA|NA|TRBV4-3|TRBJ1-2
CASSQDRTENYGYTF
TGCGCCAGCAGCCAAGATAGGACAGAGAACTATGGCTACACCTTC
>NA|NA|TRBV5-1|TRBJ2-2
CASSAPDNTGELFF
TGCGCCAGCAGCGCCCCGGACAACACCGGGGAGCTGTTTTTT
>few|NA|TRBV7-9|TRBJ1-5
CASTHSNQPQHF
TGTGCCAGCACCCATAGCAATCAGCCCCAGCATTTT
>NA|TRBD1|TRBV18|TRBJ2-7
CASSPVGGQGDPYEQYF
TGTGCCAGCTCACCAGTGGGGGGACAGGGAGACCCCTACGAGCAGTACTTC
>NA|NA|TRBV5-1|TRBJ1-4
CASSLAGRPAEKLFF
TGCGCCAGCAGCTTGGCCGGCCGCCCGGCGGAAAAACTGTTTTTT
>NA|NA|TRBV15|TRBJ2-7
CATSSTNGPSYEQYF
TGTGCCACCAGCAGCACAAACGGACCCAGCTACGAGCAGTACTTC
>NA|NA|TRBV15|TRBJ2-3
CATSRETDPSTDTQYF
TGTGCCACCAGCAGAGAGACCGATCCTAGCACAGATACGCAGTATTTT
>few|TRBD1|TRBV12-3/TRBV12-4|TRBJ2-2
CASSPPPRDRGISYTGELFF
TGTGCCAGCAGCCCCCCACCCCGGGACAGGGGGATTTCGTACACCGGGGAGCTGTTTTTT
>NA|TRBD1|TRBV12-3/TRBV12-4|TRBJ2-7
CASSQRQGVHEQYF
TGTGCCAGCAGTCAAAGACAGGGGGTCCACGAGCAGTACTTC
>NA|TRBD2|TRBV5-1|TRBJ2-7
CASSAPRDGGYEQYF
TGCGCCAGCAGCGCCCCCCGGGACGGGGGGTACGAGCAGTACTTC